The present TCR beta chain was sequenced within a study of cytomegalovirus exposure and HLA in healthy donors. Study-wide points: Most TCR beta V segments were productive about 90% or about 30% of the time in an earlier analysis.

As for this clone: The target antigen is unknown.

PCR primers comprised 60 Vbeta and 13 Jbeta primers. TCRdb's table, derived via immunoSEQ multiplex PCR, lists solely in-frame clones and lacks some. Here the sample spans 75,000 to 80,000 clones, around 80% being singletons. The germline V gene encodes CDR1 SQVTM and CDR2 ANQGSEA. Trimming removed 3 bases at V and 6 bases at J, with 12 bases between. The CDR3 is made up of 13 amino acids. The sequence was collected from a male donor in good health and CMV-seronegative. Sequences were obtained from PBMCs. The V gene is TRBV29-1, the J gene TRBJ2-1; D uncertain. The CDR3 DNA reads TGCAGCGTTGATTCCCCAGAAACCAATGAGCAGTTCTTC. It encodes CSVDSPETNEQFF.